The 8 T cell receptor beta chains below come from one sample, sequenced in a study of blood T cells in healthy people across ages. The use of a sample-barcoded 5' primer and a J-beta primer mix characterized a second PCR of 7 to 11 cycles. Each CDR3 protein gets one entry after TCRdb re-called the 5' RACE reads with MiXCR. The table lists 550,000 to 750,000 distinct CDR3 sequences, 20% to 25% of them singletons, with 3.6% in the top ten. Sequencing was performed on blood. Every receptor here comes from a man in his 70s in good health.

The chain joins TRBV6-1 to TRBJ2-7; perhaps TRBD1 as D (6 bases). The CDR3 sequence is 16 residues long. Germline V gene lookup returns CDR1 MNHNS and CDR2 SASEGT. The V and J ends lost 1 base and 3 bases respectively, with 16 bases between them. This CDR3 is CASSEGWGTYYYEQYF. The CDR3 bases are TGTGCCAGCAGTGAAGGGTGGGGGACATATTACTACGAGCAGTACTTC.

The genes are TRBV29-1 and TRBJ2-1; 12 bases match TRBD2. The V segment lost 1 base and the J segment 1 base; nucleotides outside the gene matches: 5. This CDR3 has 17 residues. Germline-derived CDR1 and CDR2 are SQVTM and ANQGSEA. The DNA for the CDR3 is TGCAGCGTTGAAGGGCTAGCGGGAGGGGGGTCCTACAATGAGCAGTTCTTC. Its translation is CSVEGLAGGGSYNEQFF.

The V call is TRBV4-3, the J call TRBJ2-7; 11 positions agree with TRBD2. From germline, CDR1 is LGHNA and CDR2 YSLEER. This CDR3 has 16 residues. Trimming cost V 1 base and J 4 bases; bases outside gene matches: 6. DNA of the CDR3: TGCGCCAGCAGCCAAGGGTTAGCGGGAGGGCCTTACGAGCAGTACTTC. This encodes CASSQGLAGGPYEQYF.

This clonotype was picked up a small number of times. V is TRBV20-1 and J is TRBJ2-5; 9 positions match TRBD1. V lost 5 bases to trimming and J lost 5 bases; unmatched junction nucleotides: 6. Germline-derived CDR1 and CDR2 are DFQATT and SNEGSKA (reference sequence). The CDR3 is made up of 13 amino acids. CDR3 in DNA: TGCAGTGCTCAGAGGGGGACAGGGGAGACCCAGTACTTC. This gives the protein CSAQRGTGETQYF.

The V gene is TRBV19, the J gene TRBJ2-7; D not certain. Trimming pared 7 bases from V and 4 bases from J, leaving 17 bases between. Germline CDR1 and CDR2: LNHDA and SQIVND (reference sequence). This CDR3 has 14 amino acids. The CDR3 reads CASKSPRPRYEQYF. The DNA for the CDR3 is TGTGCCAGTAAGTCTCCGAGACCAAGATACGAGCAGTACTTC.

The genes are TRBV9 and TRBJ2-5, with TRBD1 matching over 9 bases. The better agreement between TRBJ2-1 and the DNA end casts doubt on the J call. The CDR3 spans 14 residues. Germline V gene sequence: CDR1 SGDLS, CDR2 YYNGEE. CDR3: CASSSGTGMGEQFF. The CDR3 DNA reads as TGTGCCAGCAGCTCAGGGACAGGGATGGGTGAGCAGTTCTTC.

The table lists this clonotype with a few counts. This sequence joins TRBV5-5 and TRBJ2-1; perhaps TRBD1 as D (6 bases). Trimming shortened V by 1 base and J by 5 bases, and 16 bases separated the two germline ends. The CDR3 is 16 amino acids. Germline lookup yields CDR1 SGHKS and CDR2 YYEKEE (reference sequence). This CDR3 is CASSLIPTGRNNEQFF. The DNA of the CDR3 is TGTGCCAGCAGCTTGATACCGACAGGACGGAACAATGAGCAGTTCTTC. Together with reference TRBV5-5 and TRBJ2-1, the CDR3 gives the full variable domain: DAGVTQSPTHLIKTRGQQVTLRCSPISGHKSVSWYQQVLGQGPQFIFQYYEKEERGRGNFPDRFSARQFPNYSSELNVNALLLGDSALYLCASSLIPTGRNNEQFFGPGTRLTVL.

V usage is TRBV25-1 and J usage is TRBJ2-6, with D perhaps TRBD1 (6 bases). The germline gives CDR1 MGHDK, CDR2 SYGVNS. V lost 6 bases and J lost 4, with 10 bases in between. The CDR3 loop spans 14 amino acids. The CDR3 DNA follows: TGTGCCAGCAGAGGGGGTTCGGGGGCCAACGTCCTGACTTTC. It yields the protein CASRGGSGANVLTF.